The 5 T cell receptor beta chains presented below share a single source sample, sequenced in a study of human T cells and chemical hapten exposure. Time point defined: pre-sensitization, week 0. Described treatment: therapeutic diphenylcyclopropenone sensitization with weekly scalp DPC. TCRdb called the RACE reads again in MiXCR, with one record for every CDR3 protein. The data contain under 200,000 distinct CDR3 sequences, roughly 30% of them singletons. The sample here was whole blood, taken in connection with sensitization to the hapten diphenylcyclopropenone (DPC). These receptors all stem from a woman aged 30 to 39 with alopecia areata. Some clones in this sample may be carry-over from other donors' samples.

The chain links TRBV24-1 to TRBJ2-3; no firm D call. The CDR3 is 11 amino acids. Germline CDR1 and CDR2: KGHDR and SFDVKD. V shed 5 bases and J shed 4 bases, with 3 bases lying between them. As DNA, the CDR3 is TGTGCCACCAGTGCGGCAGATACGCAGTATTTT. Encoded protein: CATSAADTQYF.

Comment on this clonotype: Its ends do not fully match the called genes, so a read error is possible. This chain links TRBV29-1 with TRBJ1-1, with D unresolved. This CDR3 comprises 15 residues. From germline, CDR1 is SQVTM and CDR2 ANQGSEA. CDR3 sequence: CSAAGVQAGNPEAFF. The CDR3 DNA follows: TGCAGCGCGGCCGGGGTCCAGGCCGGGAACCCTGAAGCTTTCTTT.

In DNA, the CDR3 is TGCGCCAGCAGCTTAAGTCATAATGAAAAACTGTTTTTT. Residues: CASSLSHNEKLFF. V gene TRBV5-1 combines with J gene TRBJ1-4, with D unresolved. Trimming cost V 2 bases and J 4 bases, with 6 bases left between them. This CDR3 contains 13 residues. In germline, CDR1 is SGHRS, CDR2 YFSETQ.

The chain couples TRBV29-1 to TRBJ2-7; D remains unclear. The V gene's germline CDR1 is SQVTM and CDR2 ANQGSEA. Between the trimmed V and J ends, which lost 4 bases and 3 bases, there was a span of 4 bases. This CDR3 is 10 amino acids long. The CDR3 nucleotides are TGCAGCGTTGCCGACTACGAGCAGTACTTC. This gives the protein CSVADYEQYF.

The chain links TRBV20-1 to TRBJ1-6; D unclear. The V end was cut by 6 bases, the J end by 4 bases, with 19 bases between. The CDR3 totals 16 residues. Looked up from germline, CDR1 is DFQATT and CDR2 is SNEGSKA (reference sequence). The CDR3 nucleotides are TGCAGTGCAGGAGGTGCAGCTTTACCTTATAATTCACCCCTCCACTTT. Translating gives CSAGGAALPYNSPLHF.